Presented here are 9 T cell receptor beta chains from one specimen sequenced in a study of blood T cell repertoires in COVID-19. Clones were sequenced by immunoSEQ multiplex PCR, and TCRdb holds only the in-frame ones, with some missing. The table includes 300,000 to 400,000 clones, 70% to 90% detected once. The sample taken for sequencing was PBMCs or T cells enriched from blood (not recorded which). The source is a woman between 25 and 40 years old with acute COVID-19.

This clone was seen only a few times. V usage is TRBV9 and J usage is TRBJ2-5; 12 bases map to TRBD2. The V segment lost 2 bases and the J segment 5 bases; nucleotides outside the gene matches: 10. CDR1 is SGDLS and CDR2 is YYNGEE in the germline V gene. The CDR3 spans 17 residues. The CDR3, as DNA: TGTGCCAGCAGCGTCGGACTAGCGGGGACTACCCGGGAGACCCAGTACTTC. It encodes CASSVGLAGTTRETQYF.

The chain recombines TRBV25-1 with TRBJ2-1; 8 positions match TRBD1. V shed 6 bases and J 4 bases; nucleotides not matched to a gene: 8. The germline V gene encodes CDR1 MGHDK and CDR2 SYGVNS. The CDR3 length is 15 residues. CDR3 sequence reads: CASSEGQGGYNEQFF. The CDR3 DNA reads TGTGCCAGCAGCGAAGGACAGGGAGGTTACAATGAGCAGTTCTTC.

CDR3 amino acids: CASSVVGGGAQLADTQYF. The CDR3 coding sequence is TGTGCCAGCAGCGTAGTAGGAGGGGGGGCCCAGTTGGCAGATACGCAGTATTTT. The rearrangement links TRBV9 to TRBJ2-3, with a possible D match to TRBD2 (7 bases). V was clipped by 0 bases and J by 4 bases, with 21 bases between them. Looked up from germline, CDR1 is SGDLS and CDR2 is YYNGEE. The CDR3 runs to 18 residues.

The chain combines TRBV7-2 with TRBJ1-3; D may be TRBD1 (5 bases). V was clipped by 6 bases and J by 4 bases, with 13 bases between them. CDR1 and CDR2 (germline): SGHTA, FQGNSA. This CDR3 contains 14 residues. The chain's CDR3 is CASSRGRGGNTIYF. The CDR3 DNA reads TGTGCCAGCAGTCGTGGTCGGGGGGGAAACACCATATATTTT.

The sample holds one count of this clone. V gene TRBV7-9 combines with J gene TRBJ1-2; 7 positions match TRBD1. CDR3 length: 13 amino acids. The germline CDR1 and CDR2 sequences are SEHNR and FQNEAQ (reference sequence). J was trimmed by 2 bases and V by 8 bases; bases with no gene match: 5. CDR3: CASGPTGNYGYTF. In DNA, the CDR3 is TGTGCCAGCGGCCCGACAGGGAACTATGGCTACACCTTC.

The chain recombines TRBV7-6 with TRBJ1-4; D ambiguous. This CDR3 contains 14 residues. From germline, CDR1 is SGHVS and CDR2 FNYEAQ. The V gene lost 2 bases and the J gene lost 0 bases, with 4 bases spanning the gap. CDR3 sequence (DNA): TGTGCCAGCAGCTTACTTTCAACTAATGAAAAACTGTTTTTT. Residues: CASSLLSTNEKLFF.

The sample holds one count of this clone. V and J are TRBV30 and TRBJ2-7, with 8 bases that match TRBD1. After removal of 0 bases from V and 2 bases from J, the junction contained 0 bases not matched to a gene. This CDR3 is built from 13 residues. The V gene's germline CDR1 is GTSNPN and CDR2 SVGIG (reference sequence). The CDR3 nucleotides are TGTGCCTGGAGTGTACAGGGGGCCTACGAGCAGTACTTC. Amino acids: CAWSVQGAYEQYF.

This chain links TRBV7-3 with TRBJ1-1; D is uncertain. Deletions cut 2 bases from V and 3 bases from J, with 13 bases between. Germline values: CDR1 SGHTA, CDR2 FQGTGA. The CDR3 has 15 amino acids. In nucleotides, the CDR3 is TGTGCCAGCAGCTTAGGTGGAGGCCGTGACACTGAAGCTTTCTTT. It yields the protein CASSLGGGRDTEAFF. The whole variable domain, remainder taken from reference TRBV7-3 and TRBJ1-1, is GAGVSQTPSNKVTEKGKYVELRCDPISGHTALYWYRQSLGQGPEFLIYFQGTGAADDSGLPNDRFFAVRPEGSVSTLKIQRTERGDSAVYLCASSLGGGRDTEAFFGQGTRLTVV.

The chain recombines TRBV27 with TRBJ2-6, with a possible D match to TRBD2 (5 bases). Trimming cost V 0 bases and J 1 base, with 13 bases left between them. Germline assignment: CDR1 MNHEY and CDR2 SMNVEV (reference sequence). The CDR3 is 18 residues long. The DNA for the CDR3 is TGTGCCAGCAGTTTATCATCCGGCTGGACTTCTGGGGCCAACGTCCTGACTTTC. This sequence encodes CASSLSSGWTSGANVLTF.